The clone carrying this T cell receptor beta chain was counted a few times. From RNA transcripts, TCR beta CDR3 regions were amplified. The study used the HTBI primer set for a first-round RT-PCR of the TCR CDR3. TCRdb re-called the multiplex PCR reads through MiXCR, storing one row per CDR3 protein. There are around 350,000 distinct CDR3 sequences in the sample; 20% to 30% occur only once, and around four fifths lies in the top ten. The CDR3 length is 13 residues. V was shortened by 0 bases and J by 5 bases, with 7 bases between the two germline ends. Per germline, CDR1 KGHSH and CDR2 LQKENI. These data originate in a study of T cells in Graves' hyperthyroidism and ophthalmopathy. With a duration under 2 months, the hyperthyroidism was newly diagnosed in patients aged 18 to 65. In making diagnoses, clinical symptoms, serum thyroxine and TRAb, thyroid ultrasound and orbital computed tomography were all used. Cells are PBMCs isolated from over 7.5 ml of fresh blood.

Sequenced: blood. This chain uses TRBV18 with TRBJ2-5; D is unclear. This TCR came from a middle-aged man with Graves' hyperthyroidism. CDR3 DNA sequence: TGTGCCAGCTCACCACCGGTACTTGAGACCCAGTACTTC. Its translation is CASSPPVLETQYF.